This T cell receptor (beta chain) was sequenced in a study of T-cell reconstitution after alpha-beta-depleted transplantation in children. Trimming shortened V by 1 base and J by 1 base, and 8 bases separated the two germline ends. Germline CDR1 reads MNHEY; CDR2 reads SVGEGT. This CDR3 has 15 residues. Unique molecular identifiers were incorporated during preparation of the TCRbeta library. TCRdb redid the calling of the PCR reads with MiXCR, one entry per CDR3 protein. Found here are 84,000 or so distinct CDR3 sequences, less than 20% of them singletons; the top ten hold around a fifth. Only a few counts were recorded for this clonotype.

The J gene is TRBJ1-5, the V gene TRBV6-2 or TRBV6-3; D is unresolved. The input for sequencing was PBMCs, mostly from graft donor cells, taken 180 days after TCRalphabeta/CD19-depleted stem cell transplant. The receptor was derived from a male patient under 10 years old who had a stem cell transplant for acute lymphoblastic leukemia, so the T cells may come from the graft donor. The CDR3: CASSYWEGSNQPQHF. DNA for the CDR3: TGTGCCAGCAGTTACTGGGAGGGAAGCAATCAGCCCCAGCATTTT.